This TCR beta chain was sequenced for a study of blood T cell repertoires in COVID-19. Study information: PBMCs, B-cell-depleted T cells, or T cells provided the cDNA or gDNA that made up the material.

This clone was observed a single time. Source study methods: Counts of nucleated cells, estimated from reference gene primer amplification, were obtained. Data came from immunoSEQ multiplex PCR; TCRdb stores just in-frame clones and leaves some out. V and J calls and clone size are given by that table; D and trimming were obtained from the DNA. This table holds about 99,000 clones, around 87% found once. The CDR3 has 11 amino acids. The junction had 8 bases not matched to a gene; V was cut back by 9 bases and J by 13 bases. Germline V CDR1 and CDR2: KGHDR, SFDVKD. The chain couples TRBV24-1 to TRBJ2-1; 7 bases agree with TRBD2. Sequencing was performed on peripheral blood. This clonotype was sampled from a man aged 50 to 60 with acute or convalescent COVID-19. The chain's CDR3 is CATGERDSQFF. The CDR3 nucleotides are TGTGCCACCGGGGAGCGGGATAGTCAGTTCTTC.